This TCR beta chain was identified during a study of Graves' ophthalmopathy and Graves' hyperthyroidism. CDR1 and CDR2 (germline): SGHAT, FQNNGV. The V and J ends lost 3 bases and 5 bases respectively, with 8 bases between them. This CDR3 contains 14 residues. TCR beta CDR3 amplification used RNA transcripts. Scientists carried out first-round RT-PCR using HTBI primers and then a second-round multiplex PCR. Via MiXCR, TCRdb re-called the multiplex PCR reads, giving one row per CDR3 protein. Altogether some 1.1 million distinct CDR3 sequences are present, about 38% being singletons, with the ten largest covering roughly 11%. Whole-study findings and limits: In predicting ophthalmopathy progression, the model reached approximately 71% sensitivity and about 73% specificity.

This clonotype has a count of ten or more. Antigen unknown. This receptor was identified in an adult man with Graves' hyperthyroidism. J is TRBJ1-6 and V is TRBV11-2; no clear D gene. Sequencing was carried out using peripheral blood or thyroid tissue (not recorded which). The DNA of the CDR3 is TGTGCCAGCAGCTTCATAGCAGATAATTCACCCCTCCACTTT. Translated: CASSFIADNSPLHF.